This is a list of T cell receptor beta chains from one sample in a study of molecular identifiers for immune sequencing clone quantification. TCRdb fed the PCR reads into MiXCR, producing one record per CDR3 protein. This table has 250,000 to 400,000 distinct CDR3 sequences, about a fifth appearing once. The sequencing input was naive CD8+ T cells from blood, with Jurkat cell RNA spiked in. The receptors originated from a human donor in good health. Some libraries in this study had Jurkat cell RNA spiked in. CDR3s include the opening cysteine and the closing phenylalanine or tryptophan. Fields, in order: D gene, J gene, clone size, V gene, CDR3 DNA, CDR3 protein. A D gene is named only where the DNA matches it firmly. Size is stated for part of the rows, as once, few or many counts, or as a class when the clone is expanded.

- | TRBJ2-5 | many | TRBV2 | TGTGCCAGCAGTGAAGGTGTAGCCCGGGACCAATGCCAGTACTTC | CASSEGVARDQCQYF
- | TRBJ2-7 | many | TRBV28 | TGTGCCAGCAGTTTTGGCGCAGGGCATCGCTACGAGCAGTACTTC | CASSFGAGHRYEQYF
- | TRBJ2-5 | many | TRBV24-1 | TGTGCCACCATTAGAGACAGAACCCACCAAGAGACCCAGTACTTC | CATIRDRTHQETQYF
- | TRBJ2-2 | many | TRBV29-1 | TGCAGCGTTGAAGGGGCGCGAGAGCTGTTTTTT | CSVEGARELFF
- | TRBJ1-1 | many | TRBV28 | TGTGCCAGCAGTTTGTTTCGGGAGACGAACACTGAAGCTTTCTTT | CASSLFRETNTEAFF
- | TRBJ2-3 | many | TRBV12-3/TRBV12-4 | TGTGCCAGCAGTTTGGAGGAGGGCCAGGCAGATACGCAGTATTTT | CASSLEEGQADTQYF
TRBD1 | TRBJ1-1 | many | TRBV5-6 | TGTGCCAGCAGCTCCGGGACAGGGTCTGAAGCTTTCTTT | CASSSGTGSEAFF
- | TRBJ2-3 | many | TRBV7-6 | TGTGCCAGCAGCCTCAGCCCTCGTCCGACAGATACGCAGTATTTT | CASSLSPRPTDTQYF
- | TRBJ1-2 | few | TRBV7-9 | TGTGCCAGCAGCTCCGTGCGAGGTGGGCCGTATGGCTACACCTTC | CASSSVRGGPYGYTF
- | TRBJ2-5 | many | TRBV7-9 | TGTGCCAGCAGCTTAGCTCCCGGAAGAGACCAGTACTTC | CASSLAPGRDQYF
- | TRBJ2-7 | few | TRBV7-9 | TGTGCCAGCAGCCCCTCGGCTAGCCTACGCGAGCAGTACTTC | CASSPSASLREQYF
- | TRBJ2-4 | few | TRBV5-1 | TGCGCCAGCAGCTTGGGCGGGATTGCCAAAAACATTCAGTACTTC | CASSLGGIAKNIQYF
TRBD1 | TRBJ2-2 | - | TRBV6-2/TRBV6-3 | TGTGCCAGCAGCTACGTACAGGGGACCGGGGAGCTGTTTTTT | CASSYVQGTGELFF
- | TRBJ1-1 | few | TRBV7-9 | TGTGCCAGCAGCAATACGGGTACTGAAGCTTTCTTT | CASSNTGTEAFF
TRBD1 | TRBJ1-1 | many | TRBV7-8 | TGTGCCAGCAACCCTGCTTTGGGACAGGGGTATACTGAAGCTTTCTTT | CASNPALGQGYTEAFF
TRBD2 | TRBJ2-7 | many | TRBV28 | TGTGCCAGCAGTGGGGGGGTGGCCGAGCAGTACTTC | CASSGGVAEQYF